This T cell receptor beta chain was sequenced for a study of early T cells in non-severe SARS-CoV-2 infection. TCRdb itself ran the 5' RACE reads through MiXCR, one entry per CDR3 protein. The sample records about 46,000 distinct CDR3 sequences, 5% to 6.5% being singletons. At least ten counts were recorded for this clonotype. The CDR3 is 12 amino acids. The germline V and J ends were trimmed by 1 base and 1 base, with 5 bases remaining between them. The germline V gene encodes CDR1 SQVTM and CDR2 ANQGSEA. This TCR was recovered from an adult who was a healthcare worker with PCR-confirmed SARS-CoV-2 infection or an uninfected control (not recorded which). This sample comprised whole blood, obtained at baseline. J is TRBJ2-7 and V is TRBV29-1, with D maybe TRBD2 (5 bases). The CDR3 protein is CSVEGESYEQYF. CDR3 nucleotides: TGCAGCGTTGAAGGGGAGTCCTACGAGCAGTACTTC.